This passage covers 7 T cell receptor beta chains from one sample sequenced in a study of early T cells in non-severe SARS-CoV-2 infection. TCRdb reanalysed the 5' RACE reads using MiXCR and keeps one entry per CDR3 protein. The table has about 58,000 distinct CDR3 sequences, about an eighth seen once; the top ten hold more than 7.5%. Input material: whole blood. These TCRs come from an adult who was a healthcare worker with PCR-confirmed SARS-CoV-2 infection or an uninfected control (not recorded which).

This clonotype was seen many times. This chain uses TRBV12-3 or TRBV12-4 with TRBJ1-5; a possible D gene is TRBD1 (6 bases). The germline V and J ends were trimmed by 8 bases and 5 bases, with 13 bases remaining between them. The CDR3 loop spans 13 amino acids. The CDR3 sequence is CASHRQAHQPQHF. The DNA of the CDR3 is TGTGCCAGCCACCGACAGGCCCATCAGCCCCAGCATTTT.

Ten or more counts support this clonotype. This rearrangement joins TRBV28 to TRBJ1-5, with TRBD1 as a possible D gene (6 bases). From germline, CDR1 is MDHEN and CDR2 SYDVKM. V was cut by 6 bases and J by 3 bases, with 12 bases left in between. The CDR3 sequence is 14 residues long. The CDR3 spells CASRDGQLNQPQHF. The CDR3 coding sequence is TGTGCCAGCAGGGATGGACAGCTCAATCAGCCCCAGCATTTT. Using reference TRBV28 and TRBJ1-5 for the parts outside the CDR3, the full variable domain is DVKVTQSSRYLVKRTGEKVFLECVQDMDHENMFWYRQDPGLGLRLIYFSYDVKMKEKGDIPEGYSVSREKKERFSLILESASTNQTSMYLCASRDGQLNQPQHFGDGTRLSIL.

The chain has TRBV7-2 and TRBJ2-1; TRBD2 matches at 9 bases. The CDR3 loop spans 15 amino acids. CDR1 SGHTA and CDR2 FQGNSA come from the germline V gene. V trimming: 0 bases; J trimming: 8 bases; junction bases outside the gene matches: 5. The CDR3 bases are TGTGCCAGCAGCTTAGCGCGGGAGGGCCACGATGAGCAGTTCTTC. Translated, it gives CASSLAREGHDEQFF. Full variable domain (missing parts from reference TRBV7-2 and TRBJ2-1): GAGVSQSPSNKVTEKGKDVELRCDPISGHTALYWYRQSLGQGLEFLIYFQGNSAPDKSGLPSDRFSAERTGGSVSTLTIQRTQQEDSAVYLCASSLAREGHDEQFFGPGTRLTVL.

The rearrangement uses TRBV13 and TRBJ1-4; tentatively, D is TRBD1 (5 bases). The CDR3 runs to 14 residues. V lost 2 bases, J lost 4 bases, and 8 bases lay in between. CDR1 PRHDT and CDR2 FYEKMQ come from the germline V gene (reference sequence). In nucleotides, the CDR3 is TGTGCCAGCAGCTTAAGCAGGGATAATGAAAAACTGTTTTTT. This gives the protein CASSLSRDNEKLFF.

The chain combines TRBV29-1 with TRBJ2-5; D unclear. The V and J ends lost 7 bases and 5 bases respectively, with 8 bases between them. This CDR3 is 10 amino acids long. From germline, CDR1 is SQVTM and CDR2 ANQGSEA. In DNA, the CDR3 is TGCAGCGCCCGTAGTGAGACCCAGTACTTC. Protein: CSARSETQYF. The complete variable domain, with remaining parts taken from reference TRBV29-1 and TRBJ2-5, reads SAVISQKPSRDICQRGTSLTIQCQVDSQVTMMFWYRQQPGQSLTLIATANQGSEATYESGFVIDKFPISRPNLTFSTLTVSNMSPEDSSIYLCSARSETQYFGPGTRLLVL.

This clonotype came up a few times. The rearrangement joins TRBV19 to TRBJ2-4; D may be TRBD1 or TRBD2 (5 bases each). CDR1 LNHDA and CDR2 SQIVND come from the germline V gene (reference sequence). Trimming took 4 bases from V and 5 from J, leaving 12 bases between them. The CDR3 extends over 14 amino acids. CDR3 sequence (DNA): TGTGCCAGTAGTAGCCGGGACGCTCAAAACATTCAGTACTTC. Protein product: CASSSRDAQNIQYF.

This clonotype was found a few times. The chain carries TRBV12-3 or TRBV12-4 and TRBJ1-5; D is ambiguous. The V end was cut by 5 bases, the J end by 2 bases, with 10 bases between. The CDR3 totals 14 residues. The CDR3 is CASSRANGNQPQHF. CDR3 in DNA: TGTGCCAGCAGTCGGGCAAATGGCAATCAGCCCCAGCATTTT.